This T cell receptor (beta chain) was captured by sequencing in a study of early T cells in non-severe SARS-CoV-2 infection. V lost 3 bases, J lost 0 bases, and 14 bases stayed unmatched. The germline gives CDR1 SGHAT, CDR2 FQNNGV. The CDR3 loop spans 18 amino acids. This clonotype has a count of ten or more. MiXCR was run by TCRdb on the 5' RACE reads, yielding one entry per CDR3 protein. The table lists about 48,000 distinct CDR3 sequences, around 5.2% of them singletons. This sequence joins TRBV11-2 and TRBJ2-7; 7 bases map to TRBD1. What was sequenced was whole blood. The clonotype was recovered from an adult who was a healthcare worker with PCR-confirmed SARS-CoV-2 infection or an uninfected control (not recorded which). The CDR3, as DNA: TGTGCCAGCAGCTTCCCAACAGGAACGGACAGGTACTCCTACGAGCAGTACTTC. It codes for CASSFPTGTDRYSYEQYF.